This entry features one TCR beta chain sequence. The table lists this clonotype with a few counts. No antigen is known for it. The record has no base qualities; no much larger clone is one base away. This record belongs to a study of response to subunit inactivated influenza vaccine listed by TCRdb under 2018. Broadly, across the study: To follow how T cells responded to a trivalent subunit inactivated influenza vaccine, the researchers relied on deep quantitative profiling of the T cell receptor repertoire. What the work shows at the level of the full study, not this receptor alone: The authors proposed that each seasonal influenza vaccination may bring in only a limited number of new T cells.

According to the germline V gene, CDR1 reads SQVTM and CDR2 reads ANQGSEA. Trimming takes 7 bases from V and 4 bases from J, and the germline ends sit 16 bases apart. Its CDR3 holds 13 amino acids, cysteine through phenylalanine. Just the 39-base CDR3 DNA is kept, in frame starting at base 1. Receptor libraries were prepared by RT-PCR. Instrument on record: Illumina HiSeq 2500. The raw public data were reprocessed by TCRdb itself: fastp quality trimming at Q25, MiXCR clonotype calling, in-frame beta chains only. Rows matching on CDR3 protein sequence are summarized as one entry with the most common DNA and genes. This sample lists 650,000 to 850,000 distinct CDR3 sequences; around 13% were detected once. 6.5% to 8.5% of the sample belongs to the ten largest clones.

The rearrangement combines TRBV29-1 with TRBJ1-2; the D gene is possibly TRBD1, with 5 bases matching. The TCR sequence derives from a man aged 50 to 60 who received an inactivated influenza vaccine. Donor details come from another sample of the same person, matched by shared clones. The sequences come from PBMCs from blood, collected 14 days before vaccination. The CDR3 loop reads CSARRGGLYGYTF. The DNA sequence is TGCAGCGCCCGTAGGGGAGGGCTCTATGGCTACACCTTC.